Sequencing of this T cell receptor beta chain was carried out in a study of vaccination and CD4 T cells after COVID-19. Concerning this clonotype itself: The target antigen is unknown.

The length of the CDR3 is 15 residues. Germline CDR1 and CDR2: SEHNR and FQNEAQ (reference sequence). The ends lost 4 bases at V and 7 bases at J; junction bases unmatched: 5. General study points: The authors identified 304 of 307 vaccine-specific clones in convalescent patients as spike mono-reactive.

As for treatment: roughly 10-day PBMC culture with coronavirus spike peptide pools or control peptides (ViraFEST assay). Once peptide pools had expanded antigen-specific T cells, ViraFEST sequenced TCRs. PCR positivity dates ran from March to December 2020, preceding US Alpha, Beta and Delta variants. Sequencing of DNA taken from cultured CD4+ T cells relied on the Oncomine TCR Beta short-read assay. Genomic DNA extraction was carried out from cultured CD4+ T cells. Via MiXCR, TCRdb re-called the PCR reads, giving one row per CDR3 protein. The sample lists approximately 12,000 distinct CDR3 sequences, under 55% occurring once.

This sequence was found in a human donor who had recovered from COVID-19. Sequenced material: CD4+ T cells from blood, cultured in vitro, taken before SARS-CoV-2 vaccination. V gene TRBV7-9 combines with J gene TRBJ2-1; 12 bases agree with TRBD2. The CDR3 sequence is CASSSSGGAGNEQFF. In DNA, the CDR3 is TGTGCCAGCAGCTCTAGCGGGGGGGCCGGTAATGAGCAGTTCTTC.